These 11 T cell receptor beta chains were sequenced from one sample in a study of cytomegalovirus exposure and HLA in healthy donors. PCR employed 60 Vbeta and 13 Jbeta primers. This table comes from immunoSEQ multiplex PCR, and its TCRdb copy is limited to in-frame clones, with some not included. The table lists about 130,000 clones, about four fifths of them singletons. Sample: PBMCs. These receptors all come from a woman aged 40 to 50 in good health and CMV-seronegative.

This chain joins TRBV5-1 and TRBJ1-1, with a tentative D call TRBD1 (5 bases). CDR3 length equals 14 residues. V dropped 0 bases and J dropped 7 bases, with 13 bases sitting between them. Looked up from germline, CDR1 is SGHRS and CDR2 is YFSETQ. The CDR3 DNA sequence: TGCGCCAGCAGCTTGGGGCAGGGCATCGGTGAAGCTTTCTTT. Amino acids: CASSLGQGIGEAFF.

The J gene is TRBJ1-1, the V gene TRBV4-3; tentative D call: TRBD1 (6 bases). Looked up from germline, CDR1 is LGHNA and CDR2 is YSLEER. The CDR3 has 14 residues. Trimming shortened V by 0 bases and J by 10 bases, and 15 bases separated the two germline ends. The CDR3 DNA follows: TGCGCCAGCAGCCAAGATCTAACGGGGGGCATAGCTTTCTTT. As protein: CASSQDLTGGIAFF.

J is TRBJ2-7 and V is TRBV2, with TRBD2 identical over 13 bases. V shed 3 bases and J 7 bases; nucleotides not matched to a gene: 12. Germline assignment: CDR1 SNHLY and CDR2 FYNNEI. The CDR3 has 17 residues. CDR3 nucleotide sequence: TGTGCCAGCAGTGATTTACTAGCGGGAGGGTCCTCGAGGGAGCAGTACTTC. Protein sequence: CASSDLLAGGSSREQYF.

The chain recombines TRBV7-9 with TRBJ2-3, with TRBD2 identical over 7 bases. CDR1 is SEHNR and CDR2 is FQNEAQ in the germline V gene (reference sequence). Trimming cost V 6 bases and J 0 bases; bases outside gene matches: 15. The CDR3 has 18 amino acids. The CDR3 loop is CASRSFGAGEASTDTQYF. The CDR3 DNA reads as TGTGCCAGCAGGTCCTTCGGGGCGGGAGAGGCTAGCACAGATACGCAGTATTTT.

The V gene is TRBV28, the J gene TRBJ1-5, with unresolved D. This CDR3 has 14 residues. V was trimmed by 6 bases and J by 2 bases, leaving 11 bases between them. CDR1 and CDR2 from the germline V gene are MDHEN and SYDVKM. The CDR3 spells CASSSMAGNQPQHF. As DNA, the CDR3 is TGTGCCAGCAGCTCTATGGCGGGCAATCAGCCCCAGCATTTT.

This clone was counted a few times. This sequence joins TRBV4-3 and TRBJ2-1, with a possible D match to TRBD2 (6 bases). V was pared by 1 base and J by 4 bases, with 11 bases between. This CDR3 has 15 residues. Germline values: CDR1 LGHNA, CDR2 YSLEER. The CDR3 reads CASSQGGAFYNEQFF. CDR3 nucleotides: TGCGCCAGCAGCCAAGGCGGGGCCTTTTACAATGAGCAGTTCTTC.

The CDR3 is CASSSGLSTDTQYF. The CDR3 region has the DNA TGTGCCAGCAGCTCGGGACTCTCCACAGATACGCAGTATTTT. The J gene is TRBJ2-3, the V gene TRBV13; possibly TRBD2 for D (6 bases). Deletions cut 4 bases from V and 2 bases from J, with 10 bases between. The CDR3 loop spans 14 amino acids. The germline V gene has CDR1 PRHDT and CDR2 FYEKMQ (reference sequence).

This chain links TRBV19 with TRBJ1-5; D perhaps matches TRBD1 (6 bases). Between the trimmed V and J ends, which lost 8 bases and 9 bases, there was a span of 23 bases. Germline CDR1 reads LNHDA; CDR2 reads SQIVND (reference sequence). The CDR3 totals 15 residues. DNA of the CDR3: TGTGCCAGTCAGGAGACCGGGGGGGGGCATTCGCCCCAGCATTTT. Protein: CASQETGGGHSPQHF.

The V and J genes are TRBV11-2 and TRBJ2-7; TRBD2 might be the D (6 bases). CDR1 and CDR2 (germline): SGHAT, FQNNGV. CDR3 size: 15 residues. V shed 3 bases and J shed 2 bases, with 14 bases lying between them. As DNA, the CDR3 is TGTGCCAGCAGCTTGCAAAGCGGGCCTCCCTACGAGCAGTACTTC. Translated, it gives CASSLQSGPPYEQYF.

The rearrangement joins TRBV10-3 to TRBJ2-7, with TRBD2 matching 12 bases. Germline CDR1 and CDR2: ENHRY and SYGVKD. The J segment lost 0 bases and the V segment lost 0 bases, leaving 0 bases of the junction unmatched. The CDR3 consists of 16 residues. CDR3 nucleotide sequence: TGTGCCATCAGTGAGTCGACTAGCGGGGGCTCCTACGAGCAGTACTTC. As protein: CAISESTSGGSYEQYF.

This sequence joins TRBV10-3 and TRBJ2-3, with D possibly matching TRBD1 (7 bases). The germline CDR1 and CDR2 sequences are ENHRY and SYGVKD. The CDR3 contains 16 residues. V was clipped by 0 bases and J by 4 bases, with 14 bases between them. The DNA for the CDR3 is TGTGCCATCAGTGAGTCGGGGGGACAGTCAGCAGATACGCAGTATTTT. Amino acids: CAISESGGQSADTQYF.